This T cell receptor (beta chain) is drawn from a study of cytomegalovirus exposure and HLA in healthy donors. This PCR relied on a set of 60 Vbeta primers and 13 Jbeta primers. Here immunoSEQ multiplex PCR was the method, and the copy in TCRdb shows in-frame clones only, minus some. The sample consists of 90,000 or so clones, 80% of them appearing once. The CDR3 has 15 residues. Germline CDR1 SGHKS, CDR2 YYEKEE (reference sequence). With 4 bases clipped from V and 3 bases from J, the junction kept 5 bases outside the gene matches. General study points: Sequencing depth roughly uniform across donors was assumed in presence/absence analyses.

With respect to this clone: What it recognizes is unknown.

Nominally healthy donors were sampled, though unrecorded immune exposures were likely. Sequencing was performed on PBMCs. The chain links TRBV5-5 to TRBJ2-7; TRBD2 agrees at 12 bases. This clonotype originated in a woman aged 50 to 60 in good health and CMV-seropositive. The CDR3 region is CASSLSTSGSYEQYF. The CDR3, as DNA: TGTGCCAGCAGCCTATCGACTAGCGGGAGCTACGAGCAGTACTTC.